Described below is a single T cell receptor (beta chain) sequence and its context. This clonotype was counted a few times. Its target antigen remains unknown. No much larger clone exists at a distance of one base, and base qualities are not known. The CDR3 goes from the cysteine to the phenylalanine over 15 residues. The CDR3 DNA has 45 bases and is translated from base 1. CDR1 and CDR2 (SGHVS, FQNEAQ) derive from the germline V gene. Trimming removed 3 bases from V and 4 bases from J; the gene matches leave 6 bases unexplained. This entry belongs to a study of human T cells and chemical hapten exposure (dated by TCRdb to 2020 to 2022). With regard to the full study: For sensitization, 2% DPC in acetone was applied to an approximately 2 cm by approximately 2 cm area of upper inner arm skin. Blood for TCR sequencing was provided by twenty-nine alopecia patients at one to four time points (pre-sensitization, 2, 6 and 24 weeks). Throughout the study period of 20 to 25 weeks, patients also received therapeutic DPC doses to the scalp every week. Libraries were pooled for sequencing, and per-sample TCR yields varied mainly because of small differences in library volumes within the pool. Blood samples were taken from patients before sensitization (week 0) and then at 2, 6 and about 24 weeks after DPC sensitization. Alopecia areata with under or over 50% scalp involvement, alopecia totalis and alopecia universalis were represented in the patient cohort, which was mostly female. The study tracked peripheral blood TCR repertoire changes in vivo during primary and secondary sensitization to the hapten diphenylcyclopropenone (DPC) in alopecia patients. Patch testing on the upper back used Finn chambers containing 0.01% DPC, with scoring done after 6 days according to International Contact Dermatitis Research Group standards.

Reading the label with the study, this specimen's time point is: patch test 3, about 24 weeks after DPC sensitization. The treatment or condition label, as the study defines it: therapeutic diphenylcyclopropenone sensitization with weekly scalp DPC. At every patch-test visit, the blood draw took place before the patch test was put on. Patients were eligible if aged 18 to 70, diagnosed with alopecia and judged suitable for DPC therapy, and pregnant patients were excluded. Total RNA was isolated from unfractionated whole blood collected in Tempus Blood RNA tubes. Library preparation used RACE. Sequencer: NextSeq 500. Library preparation attached unique molecular identifiers to individual cDNA molecules for quantitative, reproducible TCR counting. Both TCR alpha and TCR beta chains were sequenced from each blood RNA sample. The published analysis was carried out like this. Samples had a median of approximately 96,000 TCRs, with a range from about 23,224 to 750,000. V, J and CDR3 annotation of the TCR reads was performed with the Decombinator software suite. To make PS versus PT1 abundance plots, every sample was subsampled to the same number of TCRs (28,000). TCRs were defined as expanded if absent before sensitization and observed at least eight times at the 2-week time point. TCRdb took the public reads, trimmed them with fastp at Q25, ran MiXCR for clone calling and kept in-frame beta chains. Entries are consolidated by CDR3 protein sequence, retaining the most common genes and DNA. TCRdb's processing, not the authors', yielded these V and J calls. The sample has under 55,000 distinct CDR3 sequences on record, over 9.5% of them singletons. The ten most abundant clones make up around a sixth of the sample.

The study at large found these results: Alopecia, a presumed autoimmune disease, was present in all patients, so the immune response of the patients might differ from that of healthy individuals. After repeated subsampling, the strength of the expansion versus patch-test correlation and the threshold at which it became significant changed. The number of PT1 expanded TCRs positively correlated with patch test score, significant at thresholds 8, 16 and 32 but not 4. Significantly more large CDR3 similarity clusters were formed by expanded TCRs than by pre-sensitization or healthy control sets, consistent with antigen-driven responses. No change with DPC sensitization was found in the number of TCRs above 1 in 1000 frequency, and no evidence of global repertoire structure alterations was found.

This sequence originates from a woman aged 40 to 55 with alopecia areata. Some clones in this sample may be carry-over from other donors' samples. The source material was whole blood, sampled in connection with sensitization to the hapten diphenylcyclopropenone (DPC). The V gene is TRBV7-8 and the J gene is TRBJ1-1; TRBD1 fits 9 bases in the junction. The CDR3 amino acid sequence is: CASSLHRDRVTEAFF. At the DNA level, the sequence is TGTGCCAGCAGCTTGCACCGGGACAGGGTCACTGAAGCTTTCTTT.